The rows below give T cell receptor beta chains drawn from one sample of a study of blood T cell repertoires in COVID-19. Only in-frame clones appear in the TCRdb table, and some are missing; sequencing was by immunoSEQ multiplex PCR. This sample yields around 45,000 clones, of which over 75% are seen a single time; 20% to 30% belongs to the top ten. Sequencing was performed on peripheral blood. These receptors were taken from a woman aged 60 to 75 with acute or convalescent COVID-19. The CDR3 runs from the conserved cysteine through the conserved F or W. Fields, in order: V gene, J gene, D gene, CDR3 protein. The D gene is left open where the match is weak.

V: TRBV2
J: TRBJ1-1
D: NA
CDR3: CAMGRDEAFF

V: TRBV7-6
J: TRBJ1-3
D: NA
CDR3: CASSLAVAGNTIYF

V: TRBV25-1
J: TRBJ2-4
D: NA
CDR3: CASSEDTDSKNIQYF

V: TRBV30
J: TRBJ1-2
D: NA
CDR3: CAWTPPGNYGYTF

V: TRBV11-1
J: TRBJ2-3
D: NA
CDR3: CASSRRASVDTDTQYF

V: TRBV29-1
J: TRBJ2-2
D: NA
CDR3: CSVVSGLTGELFF

V: TRBV5-1
J: TRBJ2-7
D: NA
CDR3: CASSGGSYEQYF

V: TRBV7-3
J: TRBJ2-1
D: TRBD2
CDR3: CASSSSGGHDEQFF

V: TRBV30
J: TRBJ1-2
D: TRBD1
CDR3: CAWRTGFYGYTF

V: TRBV5-6
J: TRBJ1-1
D: NA
CDR3: CASSFGGNTEAFF

V: TRBV7-3
J: TRBJ2-3
D: NA
CDR3: CASSLQDGNTQYF

V: TRBV7-2
J: TRBJ1-1
D: NA
CDR3: CASSLSGGVSLGTEAFF

V: TRBV30
J: TRBJ1-2
D: TRBD1
CDR3: CAWIGTGDVYGYTF

V: TRBV4-1
J: TRBJ2-3
D: NA
CDR3: CASSQGRKDSDTQYF

V: TRBV3-1/TRBV3-2
J: TRBJ2-3
D: NA
CDR3: CASEDKGTDTQYF

V: TRBV10-1
J: TRBJ1-1
D: NA
CDR3: CASSDWGSLNTEAFF

V: TRBV12-5
J: TRBJ2-2
D: TRBD2
CDR3: CASGSRLAGGAAGELFF

V: TRBV5-1
J: TRBJ1-6
D: NA
CDR3: CASSFGGVNSPLHF

V: TRBV12-5
J: TRBJ1-5
D: NA
CDR3: CASRKAGNQPQHF

V: TRBV2
J: TRBJ2-7
D: NA
CDR3: CASSPGGLQLSNEQYF

V: TRBV9
J: TRBJ2-2
D: TRBD2
CDR3: CASSPLAGGSGELFF

V: TRBV11-3
J: TRBJ2-1
D: NA
CDR3: CASSSNRNEQFF

V: TRBV12-3/TRBV12-4
J: TRBJ1-1
D: TRBD1
CDR3: CASSTGQFTEAFF

V: TRBV7-9
J: TRBJ2-5
D: NA
CDR3: CASSLAAGGVETQYF

V: TRBV12-3/TRBV12-4
J: TRBJ2-7
D: NA
CDR3: CASSFLRVNEQYF

V: TRBV11-2
J: TRBJ1-1
D: NA
CDR3: CASSFFVGDTEAFF

V: TRBV3-1/TRBV3-2
J: TRBJ1-2
D: TRBD1
CDR3: CASSRQGQEYNYGYTF

V: TRBV7-6
J: TRBJ1-6
D: NA
CDR3: CASSSTGNNNSPLHF

V: TRBV6-5
J: TRBJ2-1
D: TRBD1
CDR3: CASSPGQGLNEQFF